The 22 T cell receptor beta chains presented below share a single source sample, sequenced in a study of blood T cell repertoires in COVID-19. Sequencing was performed with immunoSEQ multiplex PCR; in TCRdb, only in-frame clones are kept and a portion is missing. This sample yields about 430,000 clones, of which nearly 90% are seen a single time; around 1.5% belongs to the top ten. The source material was PBMCs or T cells enriched from blood (not recorded which). These receptors were taken from a woman in her late teens or twenties who had been exposed to COVID-19.

The rearrangement links TRBV27 to TRBJ2-5; 7 bases fit TRBD2. After removal of 4 bases from V and 4 bases from J, the junction contained 6 bases not matched to a gene. The CDR3 extends over 14 amino acids. Germline loops: CDR1 MNHEY, CDR2 SMNVEV (reference sequence). The CDR3 nucleotides are TGTGCCAGCAGTTCCTACGGCGGGGGAGAGACCCAGTACTTC. It codes for CASSSYGGGETQYF.

V usage is TRBV28 and J usage is TRBJ1-6; 7 bases fit TRBD1. Germline V lookup: CDR1 MDHEN, CDR2 SYDVKM. The CDR3 sequence is 13 residues long. V dropped 6 bases and J dropped 13; count of bases not matched to a gene: 9. CDR3 sequence (DNA): TGTGCCAGCAGGGACTCAACAGGGGCGCCCCTCCACTTT. The encoded protein is CASRDSTGAPLHF.

The table lists this clone with a few counts. The chain combines TRBV9 with TRBJ1-6, with a tentative D call TRBD1 (6 bases). This CDR3 has 14 residues. V gave up 3 bases and J gave up 8 bases, with 12 bases separating them. Germline V gene sequence: CDR1 SGDLS, CDR2 YYNGEE. The chain's CDR3 is CASSAPGDHSPLHF. CDR3 nucleotide sequence: TGTGCCAGCAGCGCCCCAGGGGATCATTCACCCCTCCACTTT.

The rearrangement joins TRBV18 to TRBJ2-1, with 7 bases lining up with TRBD2. Trimming cost V 3 bases and J 9 bases; bases outside gene matches: 8. The CDR3 loop spans 14 amino acids. Germline V lookup: CDR1 KGHSH, CDR2 LQKENI. CDR3 nucleotides: TGTGCCAGCTCACCCACTAGCGAGGTCAGTGAGCAGTTCTTC. As protein: CASSPTSEVSEQFF.

This CDR3 is CASSPSTTGSSYNEQFF. CDR3 nucleotide sequence: TGTGCCAGCAGCCCCAGCACGACAGGGAGCTCCTACAATGAGCAGTTCTTC. The rearrangement joins TRBV7-8 to TRBJ2-1; 7 positions match TRBD1. The CDR3 runs to 17 residues. V was clipped by 5 bases and J by 0 bases; unmatched bases: 10. Per germline, CDR1 SGHVS and CDR2 FQNEAQ. The full variable domain, with the rest looked up from reference TRBV7-8 and TRBJ2-1, is GAGVSQSPRYKVAKRGQDVALRCDPISGHVSLFWYQQALGQGPEFLTYFQNEAQLDKSGLPSDRFFAERPEGSVSTLKIQRTQQEDSAVYLCASSPSTTGSSYNEQFFGPGTRLTVL.

The gene calls are TRBV3-1 (or the pseudogene TRBV3-2) and TRBJ2-5; no reliable D call. The CDR3 runs to 14 residues. Per the germline V gene, CDR1 is LGHDT and CDR2 is YNNKEL (reference sequence). Trimming removed 0 bases at V and 5 bases at J, with 10 bases between. CDR3: CASSQDLSSETQYF. For the CDR3, the DNA is TGTGCCAGCAGCCAAGATTTATCCTCGGAGACCCAGTACTTC.

The rearrangement joins TRBV11-1 to TRBJ1-1; D is uncertain. The V gene's germline CDR1 is SGHAT and CDR2 FQDESV (reference sequence). The CDR3 spans 15 residues. Between the trimmed V and J ends, which lost 0 bases and 3 bases, there was a span of 11 bases. CDR3 in DNA: TGTGCCAGCAGCTTAGCGCCGAGGCACGACACTGAAGCTTTCTTT. Its translation is CASSLAPRHDTEAFF.

V usage is TRBV19 and J usage is TRBJ1-6, with D possibly TRBD1 on 6 matching bases. The CDR3 is made up of 16 amino acids. CDR1 and CDR2 (germline): LNHDA, SQIVND (reference sequence). Trimming pared 6 bases from V and 5 bases from J, leaving 17 bases between. CDR3 sequence: CASRPGAEIDNSPLHF. For the CDR3, the DNA is TGTGCCAGTAGACCAGGGGCTGAAATCGATAATTCACCCCTCCACTTT.

This clone was recorded a few times. This sequence joins TRBV28 and TRBJ2-3, with D maybe TRBD2 (5 bases). This CDR3 is built from 13 residues. With 3 bases removed from V and 6 bases from J, the gap between germline ends came to 10 bases. CDR1 is MDHEN and CDR2 is SYDVKM in the germline V gene. CDR3 loop: CASSFRRGDTQYF. The CDR3 DNA is TGTGCCAGCAGTTTTCGGAGAGGGGATACGCAGTATTTT.

The gene calls are TRBV18 and TRBJ2-7; D might be TRBD1 (6 bases). The germline CDR1 and CDR2 sequences are KGHSH and LQKENI. The V end lost 8 bases, the J end lost 3 bases, and 11 bases lay between the germline ends. The CDR3 is 12 amino acids. This CDR3 reads CASRTGNYEQYF. The DNA of the CDR3 is TGTGCCAGCCGTACAGGGAACTACGAGCAGTACTTC. The full variable domain, in which reference TRBV18 and TRBJ2-7 provide the parts outside the CDR3, is NAGVMQNPRHLVRRRGQEARLRCSPMKGHSHVYWYRQLPEEGLKFMVYLQKENIIDESGMPKERFSAEFPKEGPSILRIQQVVRGDSAAYFCASRTGNYEQYFGPGTRLTVT.

V gene TRBV28 combines with J gene TRBJ1-2, with 12 bases that match TRBD1. Per the germline V gene, CDR1 is MDHEN and CDR2 is SYDVKM. This CDR3 is 14 amino acids long. V lost 3 bases, J lost 6 bases, and 2 bases stayed unmatched. CDR3 DNA sequence: TGTGCCAGCAGTTTGGGGACAGGGGGCGATGGCTACACCTTC. Translated, it gives CASSLGTGGDGYTF.

The chain couples TRBV28 to TRBJ1-2; 12 nucleotides match TRBD1. The V gene end was trimmed by 5 bases and the J gene end by 6 bases; junction bases not matched to a gene: 7. Germline CDR1 is MDHEN and CDR2 is SYDVKM. The CDR3 spans 15 residues. CDR3 sequence: CASSRLGTGGNGYTF. CDR3 in DNA: TGTGCCAGCAGTCGATTAGGGACAGGGGGCAATGGCTACACCTTC.

The J gene is TRBJ1-4, the V gene TRBV6-5; no clear D gene. The V end was cut by 4 bases, the J end by 4 bases, with 10 bases between. Germline V CDR1 and CDR2: MNHEY, SVGAGI. The CDR3 contains 14 residues. The CDR3 spells CASSFIQDNEKLFF. CDR3 in DNA: TGTGCCAGCAGTTTTATCCAGGATAATGAAAAACTGTTTTTT.

The genes are TRBV5-3 and TRBJ2-5; 10 positions match TRBD2. TRBV5-3 is sorted into the ORF group, with uncertain function. The CDR3 spans 13 residues. The junction had 8 bases not matched to a gene; V was cut back by 6 bases and J by 9 bases. CDR3 DNA: TGTGCCAGAAAGGAGCGGGAGGGAGTGGCCCAGTACTTC. Translated: CARKEREGVAQYF.

The gene calls are TRBV7-2 and TRBJ2-3, with 11 bases matching TRBD2. CDR1 and CDR2 from the germline V gene are SGHTA and FQGNSA. Losses at the gene ends were 4 bases for V and 2 bases for J; bases not matched to a gene: 5. This CDR3 is 16 amino acids long. The DNA for the CDR3 is TGTGCCAGCAGCTCAGGGACTAGCGGCTTCACAGATACGCAGTATTTT. The encoded protein is CASSSGTSGFTDTQYF.

The chain combines TRBV27 with TRBJ1-2; D is perhaps TRBD1 (6 bases). This CDR3 comprises 13 residues. Trimming stripped 6 bases from V and 6 bases from J, with 14 bases between. The germline gives CDR1 MNHEY, CDR2 SMNVEV (reference sequence). For the CDR3, the DNA is TGTGCCAGCAGCCGTGGGGGCGCGGATGGCTACACCTTC. As protein: CASSRGGADGYTF.

The chain carries TRBV28 and TRBJ1-4; TRBD1 agrees at 8 bases. The germline V gene has CDR1 MDHEN and CDR2 SYDVKM. The CDR3 spans 13 residues. V lost 6 bases and J lost 10; bases outside the gene matches: 7. The DNA for the CDR3 is TGTGCCAGCAGCTTCGACAGGGGAGGAAAACTGTTTTTT. It codes for CASSFDRGGKLFF.

This CDR3 reads CASAQNTEAFF. In DNA, the CDR3 is TGTGCTAGTGCCCAGAACACTGAAGCTTTCTTT. This chain links TRBV12-5 with TRBJ1-1; D is undetermined. This CDR3 is built from 11 residues. CDR1 and CDR2 from the germline V gene are LGHNT and FRNRAP. The V end was cut by 7 bases, the J end by 1 base, with 4 bases between.

The V and J genes are TRBV11-2 and TRBJ2-7; D may be TRBD1 (6 bases). Between the trimmed V and J ends, which lost 2 bases and 0 bases, there was a span of 11 bases. The CDR3 is made up of 15 amino acids. Germline assignment: CDR1 SGHAT and CDR2 FQNNGV. The CDR3 DNA follows: TGTGCCAGCAGCTTATATTGGGGGCCCTCCTACGAGCAGTACTTC. Amino acids: CASSLYWGPSYEQYF.

The rearrangement links TRBV5-1 to TRBJ1-1; perhaps TRBD1 as D (6 bases). Trimming pared 0 bases from V and 4 bases from J, leaving 13 bases between. Germline V lookup: CDR1 SGHRS, CDR2 YFSETQ. The length of the CDR3 is 15 residues. In DNA, the CDR3 is TGCGCCAGCAGCTTGGAAGCAGGGGTAAGCACTGAAGCTTTCTTT. It yields the protein CASSLEAGVSTEAFF.

The V gene is TRBV18, the J gene TRBJ2-5, with TRBD1 matching over 7 bases. This CDR3 is built from 15 residues. Germline CDR1 is KGHSH and CDR2 is LQKENI. V was pared by 3 bases and J by 4 bases, with 8 bases of the junction left unmatched. The CDR3 spells CASSPLGQPAETQYF. DNA for the CDR3: TGTGCCAGCTCACCCTTGGGACAGCCGGCAGAGACCCAGTACTTC.

The rearrangement uses TRBV27 and TRBJ2-7; TRBD2 matches at 10 bases. This CDR3 has 17 amino acids. Germline V gives CDR1 MNHEY, CDR2 SMNVEV (reference sequence). Germline trimming cut 6 bases from V and 0 bases from J; bases unmatched to any gene: 11. The chain's CDR3 is CASRRTSGLQSSYEQYF. The CDR3 bases are TGTGCCAGCAGGCGGACTAGCGGTCTTCAATCCTCCTACGAGCAGTACTTC.